The rows below give T cell receptor beta chains drawn from one sample of a study of tumor-infiltrating lymphocytes in primary liver carcinoma. TCRdb processed the multiplex PCR reads anew with MiXCR; each CDR3 protein has one entry. Of about 320,000 distinct CDR3 sequences listed, 55% to 65% are singletons. Source material: peripheral blood. All receptors come from a man aged 35 to 55 with primary liver carcinoma and hepatitis B virus infection. CDR3s include the opening cysteine and the closing phenylalanine or tryptophan. The D gene is left open where the match is weak. Only some rows state a clone size, as once, few, many or a class for expanded clones.

v_call: TRBV9; j_call: TRBJ1-5; clone_size: .; d_call: .; cdr3_nt: TGTGCCAGCAGCGTAGTTCCTGGGCAGCCCCAGCATTTT; cdr3_aa: CASSVVPGQPQHF
v_call: TRBV6-6; j_call: TRBJ1-5; clone_size: .; d_call: .; cdr3_nt: TGTGCCAGCAGCGACAGGAGTAGCAATCAGCCCCAGCATTTT; cdr3_aa: CASSDRSSNQPQHF
v_call: TRBV11-2; j_call: TRBJ1-1; clone_size: .; d_call: .; cdr3_nt: TGTGCCAGCAGGACCAGCGGGCGGACTGAAGCTTTCTTT; cdr3_aa: CASRTSGRTEAFF
v_call: TRBV29-1; j_call: TRBJ1-2; clone_size: .; d_call: .; cdr3_nt: TGCATCGTTGAAGATCCGGGGGCTAACTATGACTACACCTTC; cdr3_aa: CIVEDPGANYDYTF
v_call: TRBV29-1; j_call: TRBJ1-1; clone_size: many; d_call: TRBD1; cdr3_nt: TGCAGCGCTTGGACAGGGGAGAACACTGAAGCTTTCTTT; cdr3_aa: CSAWTGENTEAFF
v_call: TRBV28; j_call: TRBJ2-5; clone_size: .; d_call: TRBD2; cdr3_nt: TGTGCCAGCAGTCTTCAGGCGGGAGGGCTCGAGACCCAGTACTTC; cdr3_aa: CASSLQAGGLETQYF
v_call: TRBV29-1; j_call: TRBJ1-2; clone_size: .; d_call: .; cdr3_nt: TGCAGCATTGGGATTTTAGGAGGGAATGGCTACACCTTC; cdr3_aa: CSIGILGGNGYTF
v_call: TRBV30; j_call: TRBJ2-3; clone_size: few; d_call: .; cdr3_nt: TGTGCTTCGGGCCAGTGGAACACAGATACGCAGTATTTT; cdr3_aa: CASGQWNTDTQYF
v_call: TRBV10-1; j_call: TRBJ2-2; clone_size: .; d_call: TRBD2; cdr3_nt: TGCGCCAGCAGTACCGGGACTAGCGGGAAGGTAGGGGAGCTGTTTTTT; cdr3_aa: CASSTGTSGKVGELFF
v_call: TRBV21-1; j_call: TRBJ2-7; clone_size: .; d_call: .; cdr3_nt: TGTGCCAGCGGGACAGGGGGGCCCGAGCAGTACTTC; cdr3_aa: CASGTGGPEQYF
v_call: TRBV4-3; j_call: TRBJ2-1; clone_size: many; d_call: TRBD2; cdr3_nt: TGCGCCAGCAGCCAAGCAATAAGGGCTAGCGGGAGGATCGGCAATGAGCAGTTCTTC; cdr3_aa: CASSQAIRASGRIGNEQFF
v_call: TRBV10-3; j_call: TRBJ2-1; clone_size: .; d_call: .; cdr3_nt: TGTGCCATCAGTGAGTCGCAGGACAATGAGCAGTCCTTC; cdr3_aa: CAISESQDNEQSF
v_call: TRBV14; j_call: TRBJ2-1; clone_size: many; d_call: .; cdr3_nt: TGTGCCAGCAGCCATGGGGACCCAGGGGTCAATGAGCAGTTCTTC; cdr3_aa: CASSHGDPGVNEQFF
v_call: TRBV6-2/TRBV6-3; j_call: TRBJ2-3; clone_size: .; d_call: TRBD2; cdr3_nt: TGTGTCAGCAGTCAACCAGCGGGAGTTCCGGATACGCAGTATTTT; cdr3_aa: CVSSQPAGVPDTQYF
v_call: TRBV29-1; j_call: TRBJ2-1; clone_size: many; d_call: .; cdr3_nt: TGCAGCGTTGAATATGGCGGGACGGGCAATGAGCAGTTCTTC; cdr3_aa: CSVEYGGTGNEQFF
v_call: TRBV7-9; j_call: TRBJ2-1; clone_size: .; d_call: TRBD2; cdr3_nt: TGTGCCAGCAGCTCACGACTAGCGGGAGATTCGGACAATGAGCAGTTCTTC; cdr3_aa: CASSSRLAGDSDNEQFF
v_call: TRBV6-1; j_call: TRBJ2-1; clone_size: .; d_call: .; cdr3_nt: TGTGCCAGCAGTGAGCGGCCAACGAGCTTC; cdr3_aa: CASSERPTSF
v_call: TRBV7-2; j_call: TRBJ1-5; clone_size: .; d_call: .; cdr3_nt: TGTGCCAGTTCGACGGGAAATAGCAATGAGCCCCAGCATTTT; cdr3_aa: CASSTGNSNEPQHF
v_call: TRBV6-5; j_call: TRBJ2-6; clone_size: .; d_call: .; cdr3_nt: TGTGCCTGCAAGGAGAAACCGGGACACCTGGGCTCTGGGGCCAACGTCCTGACGTTC; cdr3_aa: CACKEKPGHLGSGANVLTF
v_call: TRBV6-6; j_call: TRBJ2-7; clone_size: many; d_call: .; cdr3_nt: TGTGCCAGCAGTTGGACTATCTCCTACGAGCAGTACTTC; cdr3_aa: CASSWTISYEQYF
v_call: TRBV4-1; j_call: TRBJ1-4; clone_size: .; d_call: .; cdr3_nt: .; cdr3_aa: CASSQTLLQIGQLMKNCFF
v_call: TRBV7-9; j_call: TRBJ2-3; clone_size: .; d_call: TRBD2; cdr3_nt: TGTGCCAGCGACCAAGCGGGAGGGCCCTCAGATACGCAGTATTTT; cdr3_aa: CASDQAGGPSDTQYF
v_call: TRBV25-1; j_call: TRBJ2-3; clone_size: .; d_call: .; cdr3_nt: TGTGCCAGCATGCCTGGGACCCCGAGGACAGATACGCAGTATTTT; cdr3_aa: CASMPGTPRTDTQYF
v_call: TRBV10-3; j_call: TRBJ2-3; clone_size: many; d_call: TRBD2; cdr3_nt: TGTGCCATCAGTTCCGGGACTAGCGGGGGGCTAGATACGCAGTATTTT; cdr3_aa: CAISSGTSGGLDTQYF
v_call: TRBV5-6; j_call: TRBJ2-7; clone_size: few; d_call: TRBD1; cdr3_nt: TGTGTCAGCAGCTTGACAGGGGGCGCGTCCGAGCAGTACTTC; cdr3_aa: CVSSLTGGASEQYF
v_call: TRBV18; j_call: TRBJ2-2; clone_size: .; d_call: .; cdr3_nt: TGTGCCAGCTCACCAGCGAGGTTAGGAGGCACCGGGGAGCTGTTTTTT; cdr3_aa: CASSPARLGGTGELFF
v_call: TRBV6-5; j_call: TRBJ2-7; clone_size: many; d_call: .; cdr3_nt: TGTGCCAGCATGGGGAGCTCCTACGAGCAGTACTTC; cdr3_aa: CASMGSSYEQYF
v_call: TRBV10-3; j_call: TRBJ1-5; clone_size: once; d_call: .; cdr3_nt: TGTGCCATTCCTCGGGGGAGGCGGTATCAGCCCCAGCATTTT; cdr3_aa: CAIPRGRRYQPQHF
v_call: TRBV14; j_call: TRBJ2-2; clone_size: .; d_call: .; cdr3_nt: TGTGCCAGCAGCCTACAACTAGGGAACACCGGGGAGCTGTTTTTT; cdr3_aa: CASSLQLGNTGELFF
v_call: TRBV29-1; j_call: TRBJ2-2; clone_size: .; d_call: .; cdr3_nt: TGCAGCGTTGGTTCAGGGGTGAACATCGGGGAGCTGTTTTTT; cdr3_aa: CSVGSGVNIGELFF
v_call: TRBV5-6; j_call: TRBJ2-7; clone_size: .; d_call: TRBD2; cdr3_nt: TGTGTCAGCAGCTCGCTAGCGGGAGTCGACGAGCAGTACTTC; cdr3_aa: CVSSSLAGVDEQYF
v_call: TRBV5-1; j_call: TRBJ2-7; clone_size: few; d_call: TRBD2; cdr3_nt: TGCGCCAGCAGCTTGACGGGAGGAGGGATCGACGAGCAGTACTTC; cdr3_aa: CASSLTGGGIDEQYF
v_call: TRBV6-2/TRBV6-3; j_call: TRBJ2-7; clone_size: many; d_call: .; cdr3_nt: TGTGCCAGCAGTTACAGGTTATACGAGCAGTACTTC; cdr3_aa: CASSYRLYEQYF
v_call: TRBV4-3; j_call: TRBJ2-1; clone_size: .; d_call: TRBD2; cdr3_nt: TGCGCCTGCAGCCTTGGACTAGCGGGAAGAAATGAGCAGTTCTTC; cdr3_aa: CACSLGLAGRNEQFF
v_call: TRBV5-1; j_call: TRBJ2-7; clone_size: many; d_call: TRBD1; cdr3_nt: TGTGCCAGCAGCCGGGACAGGGGAACGAACGAGCAGTACTTC; cdr3_aa: CASSRDRGTNEQYF
v_call: TRBV6-6; j_call: TRBJ1-6; clone_size: .; d_call: .; cdr3_nt: TGTGCCAGCAGCGGGAACCGGGGGAATTCACCCCTCCACTTT; cdr3_aa: CASSGNRGNSPLHF
v_call: TRBV11-2; j_call: TRBJ2-1; clone_size: once; d_call: .; cdr3_nt: TGTGCCAGCAGCACTAGGACTAACGGGACCAGTCAGTTCTTC; cdr3_aa: CASSTRTNGTSQFF
v_call: TRBV20-1; j_call: TRBJ2-7; clone_size: .; d_call: .; cdr3_nt: TGCAGTGCCTACGTAGACAGGACGCCCTCCTACGAGCAGTACTTC; cdr3_aa: CSAYVDRTPSYEQYF
v_call: TRBV20-1; j_call: TRBJ2-3; clone_size: .; d_call: .; cdr3_nt: TGCAGTGCTAGCGGGGAAGGGGCGACAGATACGCAGTATTTT; cdr3_aa: CSASGEGATDTQYF
v_call: TRBV28; j_call: TRBJ1-5; clone_size: .; d_call: .; cdr3_nt: TGTGCCAGCAGACGGGGGCACGATCAGCCCCAGCATTTT; cdr3_aa: CASRRGHDQPQHF
v_call: TRBV28; j_call: TRBJ1-2; clone_size: few; d_call: .; cdr3_nt: TGTGCCAGCAGTTTTGGGACCAACTATGGCTACACCTTC; cdr3_aa: CASSFGTNYGYTF
v_call: TRBV29-1; j_call: TRBJ1-5; clone_size: many; d_call: .; cdr3_nt: TGCAGCGCCGGAGGGGGAGCGAATCAGCCCCAGCATTTT; cdr3_aa: CSAGGGANQPQHF
v_call: TRBV28; j_call: TRBJ2-7; clone_size: .; d_call: .; cdr3_nt: TGTGCCAACAGTTTCGTGCTGGCCGAGCTGACCTACGAACAGTACTTC; cdr3_aa: CANSFVLAELTYEQYF
v_call: TRBV4-2; j_call: TRBJ2-1; clone_size: many; d_call: .; cdr3_nt: TGTGCCAGCAGCCAAGAACCTTCAAGCTCCTACAATGAGCAGTTCTTC; cdr3_aa: CASSQEPSSSYNEQFF
v_call: TRBV10-3; j_call: TRBJ2-1; clone_size: .; d_call: .; cdr3_nt: TGTGCCATCTCCCCAGCTGGGGACAATGTGCAGTTCTTC; cdr3_aa: CAISPAGDNVQFF
v_call: TRBV18; j_call: TRBJ2-5; clone_size: .; d_call: TRBD2; cdr3_nt: TGTGCCAGCTCACCTAACGGACTAGCGGGTGTCGGGACCCAGTACTTC; cdr3_aa: CASSPNGLAGVGTQYF
v_call: TRBV13; j_call: TRBJ1-6; clone_size: many; d_call: TRBD1; cdr3_nt: TGTGCCAGCAGCCTCGGCGGCAGGGGGCGAGTTTCACCCCTCCACTTT; cdr3_aa: CASSLGGRGRVSPLHF
v_call: TRBV5-4; j_call: TRBJ2-7; clone_size: many; d_call: .; cdr3_nt: TGTGCCAGCGGAACCGTTCAAGGCGACGAGCAGTACTTC; cdr3_aa: CASGTVQGDEQYF
v_call: TRBV5-4; j_call: TRBJ2-3; clone_size: .; d_call: TRBD2; cdr3_nt: TGTGTCAGCAGCGGGGACCCGGGACTAGCAAGGACAGATACGCAGTATTTT; cdr3_aa: CVSSGDPGLARTDTQYF